Listed below are T cell receptor beta chains from one sample, sequenced in a study of blood T cell repertoires in COVID-19. The protocol was immunoSEQ multiplex PCR, while the TCRdb copy is restricted to in-frame clones and leaves out a portion. The sample has fewer than 130,000 clones; approximately 82% are singletons. Material for sequencing was peripheral blood. The receptors originated from a woman older than 75 with acute or convalescent COVID-19. Each CDR3 is given with its conserved first and last residue. D genes are given only for firm matches. The size of a clone is reported for some rows only, either as once, few or many, or as a class for expanded clones.

V	J	D	size	DNA	CDR3
TRBV12-3/TRBV12-4	TRBJ2-7	-	-	TGTGCCAGCAGTTTGATAGACGAGCAGTACTTC	CASSLIDEQYF
TRBV5-6	TRBJ2-1	TRBD2	-	TGTGCCAGCACCATAACTAGCGGGCTTTACAATGAGCAGTTCTTC	CASTITSGLYNEQFF
TRBV28	TRBJ2-7	-	-	TGTGCCAGCAGTTTAAACAGAGTCTCCTACGAGCAGTACTTC	CASSLNRVSYEQYF
TRBV19	TRBJ2-6	-	-	TGTGCCAGTACCCCGCGGGGTGGCAGGGGGTCTGGGGCCAACGTCCTGACTTTC	CASTPRGGRGSGANVLTF
TRBV28	TRBJ1-2	-	-	TGTGCCAGCAGTCCCGGGACTGACTATGGCTACACCTTC	CASSPGTDYGYTF
TRBV2	TRBJ2-7	-	few	TGTGCCAGCAGCCTAGGACAGCTCTCCTACGAGCAGTACTTC	CASSLGQLSYEQYF
TRBV19	TRBJ1-3	TRBD1	-	TGTGCCAGTAATAAGGGACAGCTCTCTGGAAACACCATATATTTT	CASNKGQLSGNTIYF
TRBV11-3	TRBJ2-7	-	-	TGTGCCAGCAGCCTAGGAGGATCCTCCTACGAGCAGTACTTC	CASSLGGSSYEQYF
TRBV7-9	TRBJ1-4	-	-	TGTGCCAGCAGCTTAGCGGCAGGGACTGCTAATGAAAAACTGTTTTTT	CASSLAAGTANEKLFF
TRBV11-2	TRBJ2-1	TRBD1	-	TGTGCCAGCAGCTTCGGGACAGGGGCCTACAATGAGCAGTTCTTC	CASSFGTGAYNEQFF
TRBV5-6	TRBJ2-1	-	-	TGTGCCAGCAGCTTTGAAAGGGGAAATGAGCAGTTCTTC	CASSFERGNEQFF